This T cell receptor (beta chain) was captured by sequencing in a study of blood T cell repertoires in COVID-19. Study as a whole: Sites in the United States, Italy and Spain provided acute and convalescent COVID-19 samples.

Original methodology: Counts of nucleated cells, estimated from reference gene primer amplification, were obtained. Sequencing was performed with immunoSEQ multiplex PCR; in TCRdb, only in-frame clones are kept and a portion is missing. V and J calls and clone size are given by that table; D and trimming were obtained from the DNA. The data hold 210,000 or so clones, with around 84% observed a single time. The sequence derives from a woman of 80 years or more with active or convalescent COVID-19. The source material was peripheral blood.

The CDR3 DNA sequence: TGTGCCAGCAGTATGCAGGGAGGTAGATCTGAAGCTTTCTTT. This encodes CASSMQGGRSEAFF. The rearrangement links TRBV25-1 to TRBJ1-1; tentatively, D is TRBD1 (5 bases). This CDR3 has 14 residues. Trimming cost V 5 bases and J 6 bases, with 16 bases left between them. The germline V gene encodes CDR1 MGHDK and CDR2 SYGVNS.